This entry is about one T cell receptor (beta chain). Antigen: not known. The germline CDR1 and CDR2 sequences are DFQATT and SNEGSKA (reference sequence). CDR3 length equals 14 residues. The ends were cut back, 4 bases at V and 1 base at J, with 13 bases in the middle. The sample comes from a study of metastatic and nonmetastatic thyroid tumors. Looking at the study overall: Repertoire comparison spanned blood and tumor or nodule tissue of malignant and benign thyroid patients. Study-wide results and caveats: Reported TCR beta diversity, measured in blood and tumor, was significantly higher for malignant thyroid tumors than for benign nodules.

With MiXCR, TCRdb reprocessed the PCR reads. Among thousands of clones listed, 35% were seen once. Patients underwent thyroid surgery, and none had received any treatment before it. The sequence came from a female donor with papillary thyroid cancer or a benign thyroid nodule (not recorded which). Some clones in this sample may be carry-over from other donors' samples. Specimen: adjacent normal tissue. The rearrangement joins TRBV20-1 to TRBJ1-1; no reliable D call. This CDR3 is CSATSMDQNTEAFF. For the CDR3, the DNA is TGCAGTGCTACGTCGATGGACCAGAACACTGAAGCTTTCTTT.